Presented here are 22 T cell receptor beta chains from one specimen sequenced in a study of T-cell reconstitution after alpha-beta-depleted transplantation in children listed by TCRdb under 2016. Broader findings and caveats from the paper: Over the following months the frequencies of hyperexpanded clones went down, and after one year T-cell counts and TCRbeta diversity were mostly credited to newly produced T cells.

These receptors' targets are unknown. This sample's treatment or condition label indicates: allogeneic hematopoietic cell transplantation with graft depleted of TCRalphabeta T cells and CD19 B cells. Libraries were built with PCR. For sequencing, an Illumina HiSeq 2500 was employed. Molecular barcoding was employed in the preparation of TCR libraries, with unique molecular identifiers being used to normalize TCRbeta repertoire quantification. TCRdb reprocessing: public reads trimmed at Q25 with fastp, clones called with MiXCR, in-frame beta chains kept. Entries are consolidated by CDR3 protein sequence, retaining the most common genes and DNA. In this sample the table shows 330,000 or so distinct CDR3 sequences, roughly 7.8% of which occur a single time. Jointly, the top ten make up 9.1% of the sample. Material: peripheral blood, obtained 360 days after TCRalphabeta/CD19-depleted stem cell transplant. Receptors were obtained from a female patient aged 2-9 years who had a stem cell transplant for Fanconi anemia, so the T cells may come from the graft donor.

This clonotype was observed many times. The chain joins TRBV20-1 to TRBJ2-3; D not resolved. Germline V gene sequence: CDR1 DFQATT, CDR2 SNEGSKA (reference sequence). V was pared by 6 bases and J by 1 base, with 8 bases between. This CDR3 is 12 amino acids long. The CDR3 spells CSADPRTDTQYF. CDR3 DNA: TGCAGTGCCGACCCGCGCACAGATACGCAGTATTTT.

In its sample, this clonotype was seen many times. The chain carries TRBV29-1 and TRBJ2-5; D is perhaps TRBD2 (6 bases). V gave up 0 bases and J gave up 1 base, with 15 bases separating them. Per the germline V gene, CDR1 is SQVTM and CDR2 is ANQGSEA. This CDR3 has 16 residues. The CDR3 DNA reads TGCAGCGTTGAAGATCTGGGGGGACCATTCCAAGAGACCCAGTACTTC. This sequence encodes CSVEDLGGPFQETQYF.

In its sample, this clonotype was seen many times. The genes are TRBV29-1 and TRBJ1-5, with D possibly matching TRBD1 (5 bases). The germline V and J ends were trimmed by 4 bases and 4 bases, with 11 bases remaining between them. The CDR3 extends over 13 amino acids. The germline gives CDR1 SQVTM, CDR2 ANQGSEA. The CDR3 nucleotides read TGCAGCGTTGGGGCAGGGTTAAATCAGCCCCAGCATTTT. This encodes CSVGAGLNQPQHF.

This clonotype was counted at least ten times. The chain employs TRBV12-3 or TRBV12-4 and TRBJ2-3, with unresolved D. This CDR3 is 15 amino acids long. V shed 6 bases and J shed 2 bases, with 15 bases lying between them. As DNA, the CDR3 is TGTGCCAGCAGACCCTTCCGACCAGACACAGATACGCAGTATTTT. Its protein product is CASRPFRPDTDTQYF.

In its sample, this clonotype was seen many times. The rearrangement links TRBV11-2 to TRBJ2-5; TRBD2 might be the D (5 bases). CDR1 SGHAT and CDR2 FQNNGV come from the germline V gene. Trimming pared 2 bases from V and 5 bases from J, leaving 9 bases between. This CDR3 region has 13 residues. The CDR3 sequence is CASSLPRGETQYF. CDR3 DNA: TGTGCCAGCAGCTTACCACGAGGGGAGACCCAGTACTTC.

This clonotype has a handful of counts. The gene calls are TRBV14 and TRBJ2-2; tentatively, D is TRBD1 (6 bases). V shed 4 bases and J shed 4 bases, with 13 bases lying between them. Germline V lookup: CDR1 SGHDN, CDR2 FVKESK. The CDR3 loop spans 15 amino acids. As DNA, the CDR3 is TGTGCCAGCAGCCCTCTACGACAGGTCACCGGGGAGCTGTTTTTT. The encoded protein is CASSPLRQVTGELFF.

The chain links TRBV24-1 to TRBJ2-2; D call uncertain. This CDR3 spans 14 amino acids. Trimming stripped 4 bases from V and 6 bases from J, with 11 bases between. The germline CDR1 and CDR2 sequences are KGHDR and SFDVKD. The CDR3 DNA reads as TGTGCCACCAGTGACCCGGGTAGCCCCGGGGAGCTGTTTTTT. Protein: CATSDPGSPGELFF.

The chain uses TRBV20-1 and TRBJ2-7, with D possibly being TRBD1 or TRBD2 (5 bases each). The CDR3 totals 12 residues. The V and J ends lost 6 bases and 0 bases respectively, with 9 bases between them. CDR1 and CDR2 from the germline V gene are DFQATT and SNEGSKA (reference sequence). This CDR3 reads CSAVGPSYEQYV. The CDR3 DNA follows: TGCAGTGCCGTGGGACCCTCCTACGAGCAGTACGTC.

In its sample, this clonotype was seen many times. This chain links TRBV27 with TRBJ2-1; D gene uncertain. Deletions cut 4 bases from V and 2 bases from J, with 12 bases between. Germline CDR1 reads MNHEY; CDR2 reads SMNVEV (reference sequence). CDR3 length: 15 residues. CDR3 amino acids: CASSSTGHTYNEQFF. CDR3 in DNA: TGTGCCAGCAGTTCTACGGGCCACACCTACAATGAGCAGTTCTTC.

This clonotype was seen only a few times. This rearrangement joins TRBV6-5 to TRBJ1-2; the match to TRBD1 covers 10 bases. The trim removed 2 bases at V and 7 bases at J, leaving 4 bases unmatched. From germline, CDR1 is MNHEY and CDR2 SVGAGI. This CDR3 region has 14 residues. CDR3 sequence: CASSYGGQGPGYTF. In DNA, the CDR3 is TGTGCCAGCAGTTACGGGGGACAGGGGCCTGGCTACACCTTC.

This clonotype was seen only a few times. This chain uses TRBV9 with TRBJ2-1; 7 bases agree with TRBD2. CDR1 and CDR2 (germline): SGDLS, YYNGEE. There are 17 residues in the CDR3. J was trimmed by 7 bases and V by 0 bases; bases with no gene match: 13. In nucleotides, the CDR3 is TGTGCCAGCAGCGTAGCGGCGGGAGCATATCCCCTTAATGAGCAGTTCTTC. This gives the protein CASSVAAGAYPLNEQFF.

The genes are TRBV29-1 and TRBJ1-2; no clear D gene. Trimming left V 7 bases short and J 4 bases short, with 25 bases between. Germline CDR1 is SQVTM and CDR2 is ANQGSEA. This CDR3 contains 16 residues. Here the CDR3 reads CSALGRSYPLFYGYTF. CDR3 coding DNA: TGCAGCGCACTTGGACGCAGTTACCCCCTTTTCTATGGCTACACCTTC. The full variable domain, completed using reference TRBV29-1 and TRBJ1-2, is SAVISQKPSRDICQRGTSLTIQCQVDSQVTMMFWYRQQPGQSLTLIATANQGSEATYESGFVIDKFPISRPNLTFSTLTVSNMSPEDSSIYLCSALGRSYPLFYGYTFGSGTRLTVV.

This clonotype was recorded at least ten times. The gene calls are TRBV5-1 and TRBJ1-5; possibly TRBD1 for D (6 bases). Germline lookup yields CDR1 SGHRS and CDR2 YFSETQ. This CDR3 contains 15 residues. Deletions cut 2 bases from V and 0 bases from J, with 9 bases between. Written as DNA, the CDR3 is TGCGCCAGCAGCTTAGGGGGGGTTAGCAATCAGCCCCAGCATTTT. This codes for CASSLGGVSNQPQHF.

This clonotype has at least ten counts. One end of the junction varies from germline; a read error may be responsible. The rearrangement links TRBV29-1 to TRBJ1-1; the D is unclear. The germline V gene encodes CDR1 SQVTM and CDR2 ANQGSEA. This CDR3 region has 12 residues. CDR3 DNA: TGCAGCGTGGAAGGGAGGGAATCTGAAGCTTTCTTT. It yields the protein CSVEGRESEAFF.

This sequence joins TRBV3-1 and TRBJ2-1; 7 bases line up with TRBD2. The CDR3 spans 17 residues. The V segment lost 1 base and the J segment 5 bases; nucleotides outside the gene matches: 11. Germline CDR1 is LGHDT and CDR2 is YNNKEL (reference sequence). Here the CDR3 reads CASSQVFFGTTNNEQFF. The CDR3, as DNA: TGTGCCAGCAGCCAAGTGTTTTTTGGGACTACCAACAATGAGCAGTTCTTC.

This clonotype was recorded many times. The chain employs TRBV7-3 and TRBJ2-1; a possible D gene is TRBD1 (5 bases). V lost 0 bases to trimming and J lost 3 bases, with 9 bases between them. CDR1 is SGHTA, CDR2 FQGTGA, per germline. This CDR3 region has 15 residues. The CDR3 spells CASSLTRDSYNEQFF. CDR3 bases: TGTGCCAGCAGCTTAACCCGAGACAGCTACAATGAGCAGTTCTTC.

This clonotype was detected many times. The chain links TRBV12-3 or TRBV12-4 to TRBJ2-1, with 7 nucleotides matching TRBD2. V shed 5 bases, J shed 2 bases, and the junction held 12 bases outside the gene matches. The CDR3 is made up of 17 amino acids. CDR3 residues: CASSRIAGAHTYNEQFF. CDR3 nucleotides: TGTGCCAGCAGTCGAATAGCGGGTGCCCACACCTACAATGAGCAGTTCTTC.

The rearrangement joins TRBV28 to TRBJ1-6; D is unresolved. Trimming took off 8 bases at V and 9 bases at J, with 8 bases between the two ends. Germline CDR1 and CDR2: MDHEN and SYDVKM. CDR3 length: 11 residues. CDR3 bases: TGTGCCAGCTCCCACAGTTCACCCCTCCACTTT. This gives the protein CASSHSSPLHF.

This clonotype was counted a few times. This chain links TRBV9 with TRBJ1-5; D uncertain. CDR1 and CDR2 (germline): SGDLS, YYNGEE. Trimming removed 3 bases from V and 3 bases from J, with 10 bases in between. CDR3 length: 14 amino acids. The CDR3 is CASSAGSTNQPQHF. CDR3 nucleotides: TGTGCCAGCAGCGCCGGGAGTACCAATCAGCCCCAGCATTTT.

There are a few counts of this clonotype. V usage is TRBV6-5 and J usage is TRBJ1-6, with TRBD1 matching over 10 bases. Germline trimming cut 2 bases from V and 11 bases from J; bases unmatched to any gene: 3. CDR3 length equals 14 residues. CDR1 is MNHEY, CDR2 SVGAGI, per germline. The CDR3 nucleotides are TGTGCCAGCAGTTACGGGACAGGGGCGCCACCCCTCCACTTT. Its protein is CASSYGTGAPPLHF.

This clonotype was seen repeatedly, ten times or more. V is TRBV4-3 and J is TRBJ2-1; no clear D gene. CDR3 length equals 13 residues. Per germline, CDR1 LGHNA and CDR2 YSLEER. V lost 3 bases and J lost 4, with 7 bases in between. The chain's CDR3 is CASSQPPYNEQFF. CDR3 in DNA: TGCGCCAGCAGCCAGCCTCCTTACAATGAGCAGTTCTTC.

This sequence joins TRBV6-5 and TRBJ1-1, with D possibly being TRBD1 (6 bases). Per the germline V gene, CDR1 is MNHEY and CDR2 is SVGAGI. V lost 0 bases and J 1 base, leaving 18 bases between the germline ends. The CDR3 is made up of 18 amino acids. CDR3 sequence reads: CASSYSPPGAPGNTEAFF. For the CDR3, the DNA is TGTGCCAGCAGTTACTCGCCCCCGGGGGCACCCGGGAACACTGAAGCTTTCTTT.